The clone carrying this TCR beta chain showed up just a few times. The entry originates in a study of shared T cell receptors in the human thymus. Here immunoSEQ multiplex PCR was the method, and the copy in TCRdb shows in-frame clones only, minus some. This sample has about 660,000 clones, with around 87% found just once. V gave up 4 bases and J gave up 4 bases, with 15 bases separating them. Germline V gene data show CDR1 as SGHRS and CDR2 as YFSETQ. The CDR3 sequence is 14 residues long. These data also featured in a second study, about human thymus T cells.

The chain has TRBV5-1 and TRBJ2-7, with a tentative D call TRBD1 (5 bases). This receptor was obtained from a boy under three years old with a congenital heart defect. The material sequenced was thymocytes. The CDR3 DNA is TGCGCCAGCAGCCTCGGACACAAGACTTACGAGCAGTACTTC. It codes for CASSLGHKTYEQYF.